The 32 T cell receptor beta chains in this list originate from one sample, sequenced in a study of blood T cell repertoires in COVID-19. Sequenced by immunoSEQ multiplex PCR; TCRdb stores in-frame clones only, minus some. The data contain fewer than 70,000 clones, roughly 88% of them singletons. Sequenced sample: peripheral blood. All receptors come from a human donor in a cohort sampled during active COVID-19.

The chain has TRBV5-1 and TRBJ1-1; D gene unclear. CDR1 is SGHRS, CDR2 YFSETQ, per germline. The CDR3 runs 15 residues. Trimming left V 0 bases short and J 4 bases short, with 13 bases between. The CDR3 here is CASSLVGSPGTEAFF. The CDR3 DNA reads TGCGCCAGCAGCTTGGTGGGCTCTCCCGGCACTGAAGCTTTCTTT.

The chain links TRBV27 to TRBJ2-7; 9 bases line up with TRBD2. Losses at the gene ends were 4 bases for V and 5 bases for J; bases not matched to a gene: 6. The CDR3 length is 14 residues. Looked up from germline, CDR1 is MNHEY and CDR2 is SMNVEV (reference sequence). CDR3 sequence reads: CASSSAGGLNEQYF. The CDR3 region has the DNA TGTGCCAGCAGTTCGGCGGGGGGGTTGAACGAGCAGTACTTC.

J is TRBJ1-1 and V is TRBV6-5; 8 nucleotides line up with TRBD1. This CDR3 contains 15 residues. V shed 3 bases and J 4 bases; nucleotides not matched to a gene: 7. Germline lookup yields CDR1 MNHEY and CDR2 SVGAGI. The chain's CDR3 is CASSYYQTGATEAFF. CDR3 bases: TGTGCCAGCAGTTATTACCAGACAGGGGCCACTGAAGCTTTCTTT.

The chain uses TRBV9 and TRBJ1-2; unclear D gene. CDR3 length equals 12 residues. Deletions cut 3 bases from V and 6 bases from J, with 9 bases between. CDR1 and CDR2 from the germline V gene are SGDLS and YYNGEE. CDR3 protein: CASSDAGHGYTF. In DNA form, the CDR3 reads TGTGCCAGCAGCGACGCTGGGCATGGCTACACCTTC.

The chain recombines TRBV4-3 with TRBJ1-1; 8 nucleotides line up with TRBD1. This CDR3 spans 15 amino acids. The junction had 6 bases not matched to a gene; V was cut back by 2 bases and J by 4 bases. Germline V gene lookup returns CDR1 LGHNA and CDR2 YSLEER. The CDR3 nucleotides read TGCGCCAGCAGCCAATCCAGGGGGCTGGCCACTGAAGCTTTCTTT. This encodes CASSQSRGLATEAFF.

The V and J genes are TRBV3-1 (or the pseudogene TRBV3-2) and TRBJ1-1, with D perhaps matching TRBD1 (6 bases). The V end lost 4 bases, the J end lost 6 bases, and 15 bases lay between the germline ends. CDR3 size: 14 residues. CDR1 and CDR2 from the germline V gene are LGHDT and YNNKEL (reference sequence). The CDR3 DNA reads TGTGCCAGCAGCCCGCCTGGACAGACCGCTGAAGCTTTCTTT. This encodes CASSPPGQTAEAFF.

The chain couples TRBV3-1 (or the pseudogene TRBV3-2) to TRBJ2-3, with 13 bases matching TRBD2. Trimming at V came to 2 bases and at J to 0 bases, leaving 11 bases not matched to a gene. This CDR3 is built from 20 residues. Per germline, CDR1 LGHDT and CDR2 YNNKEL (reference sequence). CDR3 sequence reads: CASSQRVGLAGVPSTDTQYF. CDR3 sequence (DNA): TGTGCCAGCAGCCAAAGGGTAGGACTAGCGGGAGTCCCTAGCACAGATACGCAGTATTTT.

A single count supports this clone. The CDR3 sequence: CASSVGGGSGNTIYF. The CDR3, as DNA: TGTGCCAGCAGCGTAGGGGGGGGCTCTGGAAACACCATATATTTT. This chain connects TRBV9 to TRBJ1-3, with D perhaps matching TRBD1 (5 bases). This CDR3 is built from 15 residues. V was trimmed by 0 bases and J by 0 bases, leaving 7 bases between them. Looked up from germline, CDR1 is SGDLS and CDR2 is YYNGEE.

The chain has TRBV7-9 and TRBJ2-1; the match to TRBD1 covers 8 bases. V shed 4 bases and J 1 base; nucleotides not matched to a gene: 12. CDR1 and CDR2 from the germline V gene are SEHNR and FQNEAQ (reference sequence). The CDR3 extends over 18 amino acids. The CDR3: CASSSRTGWHPSYNEQFF. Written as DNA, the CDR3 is TGTGCCAGCAGCTCCCGGACAGGGTGGCACCCTTCCTACAATGAGCAGTTCTTC. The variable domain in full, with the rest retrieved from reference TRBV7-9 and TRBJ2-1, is DTGVSQNPRHKITKRGQNVTFRCDPISEHNRLYWYRQTLGQGPEFLTYFQNEAQLEKSRLLSDRFSAERPKGSFSTLEIQRTEQGDSAMYLCASSSRTGWHPSYNEQFFGPGTRLTVL.

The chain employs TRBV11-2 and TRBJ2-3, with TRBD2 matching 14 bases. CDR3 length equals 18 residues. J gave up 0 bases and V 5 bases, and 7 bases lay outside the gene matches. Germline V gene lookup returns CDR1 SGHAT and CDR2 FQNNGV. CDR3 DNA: TGTGCCAGCAGCATCGGGACTAGCGGGAGTGGGAGCACAGATACGCAGTATTTT. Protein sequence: CASSIGTSGSGSTDTQYF.

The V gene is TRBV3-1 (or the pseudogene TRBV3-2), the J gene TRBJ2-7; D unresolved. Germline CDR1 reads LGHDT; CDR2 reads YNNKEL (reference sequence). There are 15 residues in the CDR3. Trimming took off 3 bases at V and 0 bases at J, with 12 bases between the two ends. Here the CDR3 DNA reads TGTGCCAGCAGCCATACTCGTCAACCCTCCTACGAGCAGTACTTC. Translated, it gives CASSHTRQPSYEQYF.

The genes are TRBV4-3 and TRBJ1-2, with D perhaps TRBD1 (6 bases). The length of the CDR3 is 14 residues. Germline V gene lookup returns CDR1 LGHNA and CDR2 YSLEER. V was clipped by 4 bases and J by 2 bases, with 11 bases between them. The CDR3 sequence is CASSLSQGNYGYTF. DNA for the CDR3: TGCGCCAGCAGCCTATCACAGGGCAACTATGGCTACACCTTC.

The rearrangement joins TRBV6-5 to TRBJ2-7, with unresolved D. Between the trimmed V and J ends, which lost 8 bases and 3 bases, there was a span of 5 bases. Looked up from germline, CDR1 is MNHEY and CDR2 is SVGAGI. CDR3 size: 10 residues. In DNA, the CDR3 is TGTGCCAGCGTCAGCTACGAGCAGTACTTC. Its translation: CASVSYEQYF.

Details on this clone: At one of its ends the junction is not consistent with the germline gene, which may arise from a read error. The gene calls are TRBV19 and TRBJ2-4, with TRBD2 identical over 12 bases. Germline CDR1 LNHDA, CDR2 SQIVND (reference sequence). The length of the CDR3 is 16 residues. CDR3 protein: CASSISSGRARNIQYF. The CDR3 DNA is TGTGCCAGTAGTATCTCTAGCGGGAGGGCCAGAAACATTCAGTACTTC.

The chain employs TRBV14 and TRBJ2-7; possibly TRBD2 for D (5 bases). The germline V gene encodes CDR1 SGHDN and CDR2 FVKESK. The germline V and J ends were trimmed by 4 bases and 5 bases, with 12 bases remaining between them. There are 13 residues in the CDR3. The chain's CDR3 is CASSPITGNEQYF. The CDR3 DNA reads TGTGCCAGCAGCCCCATTACGGGGAACGAGCAGTACTTC.

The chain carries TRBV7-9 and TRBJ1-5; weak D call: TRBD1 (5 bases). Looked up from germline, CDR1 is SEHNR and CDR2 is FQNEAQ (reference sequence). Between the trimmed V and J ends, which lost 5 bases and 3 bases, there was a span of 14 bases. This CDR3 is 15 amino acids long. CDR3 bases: TGTGCCAGCAGCGGGGGGAGACAGTACAATCAGCCCCAGCATTTT. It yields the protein CASSGGRQYNQPQHF. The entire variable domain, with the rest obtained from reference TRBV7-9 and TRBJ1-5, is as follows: DTGVSQNPRHKITKRGQNVTFRCDPISEHNRLYWYRQTLGQGPEFLTYFQNEAQLEKSRLLSDRFSAERPKGSFSTLEIQRTEQGDSAMYLCASSGGRQYNQPQHFGDGTRLSIL.

The CDR3 DNA sequence: TGTGCCAGCTCACCCGTCGGACTAGCGGGAGGATCCTACAATGAGCAGTTCTTC. It encodes CASSPVGLAGGSYNEQFF. The chain carries TRBV18 and TRBJ2-1; 14 nucleotides line up with TRBD2. The V and J ends lost 3 bases and 1 base, in that order; junction bases with no gene match: 5. This CDR3 is 18 amino acids long. Germline V CDR1 and CDR2: KGHSH, LQKENI. The entire variable domain, with the rest obtained from reference TRBV18 and TRBJ2-1, is as follows: NAGVMQNPRHLVRRRGQEARLRCSPMKGHSHVYWYRQLPEEGLKFMVYLQKENIIDESGMPKERFSAEFPKEGPSILRIQQVVRGDSAAYFCASSPVGLAGGSYNEQFFGPGTRLTVL.

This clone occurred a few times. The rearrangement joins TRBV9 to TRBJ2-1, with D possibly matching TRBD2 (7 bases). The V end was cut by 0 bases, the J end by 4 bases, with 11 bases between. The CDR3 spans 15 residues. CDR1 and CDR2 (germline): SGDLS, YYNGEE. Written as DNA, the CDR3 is TGTGCCAGCAGCGTAGGCGGGGGCCCATACAATGAGCAGTTCTTC. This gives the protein CASSVGGGPYNEQFF.

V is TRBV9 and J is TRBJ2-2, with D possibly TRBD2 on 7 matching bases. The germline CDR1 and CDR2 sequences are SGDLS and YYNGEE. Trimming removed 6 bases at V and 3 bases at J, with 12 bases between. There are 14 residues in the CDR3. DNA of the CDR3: TGTGCCAGCACCATAGGGGGGGACACCGGGGAGCTGTTTTTT. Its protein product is CASTIGGDTGELFF.

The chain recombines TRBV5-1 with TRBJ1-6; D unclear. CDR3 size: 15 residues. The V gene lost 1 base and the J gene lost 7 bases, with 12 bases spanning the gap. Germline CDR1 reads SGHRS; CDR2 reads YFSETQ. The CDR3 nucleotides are TGCGCCAGCAGCTTGAGGGAGGTGGGGAATTCACCCCTCCACTTT. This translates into CASSLREVGNSPLHF.

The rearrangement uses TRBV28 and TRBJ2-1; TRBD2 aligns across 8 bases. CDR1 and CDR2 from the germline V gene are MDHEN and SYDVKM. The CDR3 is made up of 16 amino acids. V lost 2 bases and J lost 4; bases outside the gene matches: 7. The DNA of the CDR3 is TGTGCCAGCAGTTTACGCTCCGGGACTAGATACAATGAGCAGTTCTTC. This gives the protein CASSLRSGTRYNEQFF.

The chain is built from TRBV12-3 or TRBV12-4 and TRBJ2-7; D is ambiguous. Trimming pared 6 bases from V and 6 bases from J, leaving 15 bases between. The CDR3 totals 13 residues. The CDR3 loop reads CASSTPGRIEQYF. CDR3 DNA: TGTGCCAGCAGCACCCCGGGTAGGATCGAGCAGTACTTC.

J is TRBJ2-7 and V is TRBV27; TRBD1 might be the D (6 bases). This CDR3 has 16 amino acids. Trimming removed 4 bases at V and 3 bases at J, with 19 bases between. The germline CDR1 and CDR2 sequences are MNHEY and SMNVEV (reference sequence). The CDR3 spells CASSSRRTVGDYEQYF. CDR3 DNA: TGTGCCAGCAGTTCCAGGAGGACAGTTGGGGACTACGAGCAGTACTTC.

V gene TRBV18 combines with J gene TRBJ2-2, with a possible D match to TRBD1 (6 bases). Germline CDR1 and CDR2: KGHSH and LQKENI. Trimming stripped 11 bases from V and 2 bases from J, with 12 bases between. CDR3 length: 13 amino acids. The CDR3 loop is CAARTVNTGELFF. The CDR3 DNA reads TGTGCCGCCAGGACAGTCAACACCGGGGAGCTGTTTTTT.

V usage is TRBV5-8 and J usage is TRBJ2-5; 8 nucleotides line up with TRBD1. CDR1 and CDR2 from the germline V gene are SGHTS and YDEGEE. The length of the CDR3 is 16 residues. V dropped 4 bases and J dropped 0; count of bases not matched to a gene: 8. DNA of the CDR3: TGTGCCAGCAGCCGGACAGGGCTACCGTACCAAGAGACCCAGTACTTC. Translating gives CASSRTGLPYQETQYF.

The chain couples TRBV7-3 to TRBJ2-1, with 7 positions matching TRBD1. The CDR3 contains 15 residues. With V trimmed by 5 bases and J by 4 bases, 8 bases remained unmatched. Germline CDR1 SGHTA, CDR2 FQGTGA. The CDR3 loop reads CASSSTGTEYNEQFF. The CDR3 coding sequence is TGTGCCAGCAGCAGCACCGGGACAGAATACAATGAGCAGTTCTTC.

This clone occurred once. The CDR3, as DNA: TGCGCCAGCAGTGACCGTCGGGGGGAACCTCCTATGAACACTGAAGCTTTCTTT. Amino acids: CASSDRRGEPPMNTEAFF. This rearrangement joins TRBV10-2 to TRBJ1-1; D is perhaps TRBD1 (5 bases). CDR3 size: 18 residues. V lost 3 bases and J 0 bases, leaving 20 bases between the germline ends. Looked up from germline, CDR1 is WSHSY and CDR2 is SAAADI.

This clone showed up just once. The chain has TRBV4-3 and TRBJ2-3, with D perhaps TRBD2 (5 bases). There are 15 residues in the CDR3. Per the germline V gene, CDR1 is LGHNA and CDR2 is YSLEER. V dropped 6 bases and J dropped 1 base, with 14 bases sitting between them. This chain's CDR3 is CASSQLTKGTDTQYF. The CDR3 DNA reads TGCGCCAGCAGTCAACTGACTAAAGGCACAGATACGCAGTATTTT.

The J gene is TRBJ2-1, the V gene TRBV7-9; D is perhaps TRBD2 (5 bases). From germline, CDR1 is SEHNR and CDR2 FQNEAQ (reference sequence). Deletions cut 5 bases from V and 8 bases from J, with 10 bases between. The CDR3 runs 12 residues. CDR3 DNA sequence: TGTGCCAGCAGCATCCTGCGGGATGAGCAGTTCTTC. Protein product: CASSILRDEQFF. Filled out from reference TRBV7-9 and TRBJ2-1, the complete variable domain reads DTGVSQNPRHKITKRGQNVTFRCDPISEHNRLYWYRQTLGQGPEFLTYFQNEAQLEKSRLLSDRFSAERPKGSFSTLEIQRTEQGDSAMYLCASSILRDEQFFGPGTRLTVL.

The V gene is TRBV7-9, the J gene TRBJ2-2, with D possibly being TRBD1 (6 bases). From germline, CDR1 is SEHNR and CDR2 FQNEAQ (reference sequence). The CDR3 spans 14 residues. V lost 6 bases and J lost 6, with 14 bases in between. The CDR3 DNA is TGTGCCAGCAGTCGACAGGATTTCTCCGGGGAGCTGTTTTTT. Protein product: CASSRQDFSGELFF.

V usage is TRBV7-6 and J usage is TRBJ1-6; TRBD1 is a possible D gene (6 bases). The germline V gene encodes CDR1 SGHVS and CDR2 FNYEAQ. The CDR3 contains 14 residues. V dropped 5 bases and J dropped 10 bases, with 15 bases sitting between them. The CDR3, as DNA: TGTGCCAGCAGCCGGAACCGACAGGACTCACCCCTCCACTTT. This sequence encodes CASSRNRQDSPLHF.

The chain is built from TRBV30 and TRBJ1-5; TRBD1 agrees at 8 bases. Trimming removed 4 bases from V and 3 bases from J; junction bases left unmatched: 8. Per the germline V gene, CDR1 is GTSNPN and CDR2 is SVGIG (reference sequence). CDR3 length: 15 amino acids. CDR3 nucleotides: TGTGCCTGGAAGGAATCAGGGGGCTACAATCAGCCCCAGCATTTT. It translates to CAWKESGGYNQPQHF.